This T cell receptor (beta chain) was sequenced for a study of blood T cell repertoires in COVID-19. Turning to the study itself: Some COVID-19 samples were acute and others convalescent; all came from the United States, Italy and Spain. Nucleic acid was either cDNA or gDNA, and it came from T cells, B-cell-depleted T cells, or PBMCs.

As handled by the study authors: Reference gene primers were amplified, and this amplification served to estimate nucleated cell counts. TCRdb's copy holds only in-frame clones and misses some; the assay was immunoSEQ multiplex PCR. The V and J calls and clone size come from that table; D and trimming were worked out from the DNA. This table has some 40,000 clones, approximately 80% appearing once. The V gene lost 1 base and the J gene lost 4 bases, with 6 bases spanning the gap. The CDR3 covers 13 residues. The sample was peripheral blood. This sequence joins TRBV12-3 or TRBV12-4 and TRBJ2-3; no definite D call. This clonotype was sampled from a woman older than 75 with acute or convalescent COVID-19. The CDR3: CASSLGRSDTQYF. The DNA of the CDR3 is TGTGCCAGCAGTTTAGGGCGGTCAGATACGCAGTATTTT.